The sequence of this TCR beta chain was determined in a study of a mutant IDH1 vaccine in newly diagnosed glioma (dated by TCRdb to about 2021). At the level of the whole study: The 30 to 40 treated patients were roughly 62% male and roughly 40% female, with a mean age of approximately 40 years. Before enrollment, patients had received standard therapy of radiotherapy alone, temozolomide alone, or radiochemotherapy with temozolomide; most received the combination. Peripheral blood samples were drawn at six visits, namely V03 (baseline), V05, V07, V10, V12 and V13. Longitudinal TCRB deep sequencing was performed for about two dozen treated patients wherever samples were available for exploratory analyses. Broad study findings and their caveats: Immune responses induced by the vaccine were seen in roughly 92% of patients across multiple MHC alleles. Changes in the top peripheral T cell clonotypes picked up by TCRB sequencing did not appear to be linked to pseudoprogression. It was noted by the authors that analyses of patient blood samples could not be reproduced owing to sample limitations. Selection of PBMC samples for TCRB deep sequencing was based on availability.

This clone has just a few counts. Its antigen remains undetermined. No clone much larger than this one lies a single base away; base qualities are absent. The library was built by means of the immunoSEQ multiplex PCR assay. Rearranged TCR beta chain sequences were amplified with the hsTCRB Kit following the manufacturer's protocol. An Illumina MiSeq was used to sequence the TCRB libraries. Turning to the authors' computational methods: The proprietary platform of the kit vendor was used for demultiplexing, trimming and gene mapping. TCRdb carries this immuneACCESS record with in-frame sequences only. Its versions omit some clonotypes, under half of them owing to an unresolved V gene in the studies checked, with the rest unexplained. V, J and clone size are those of that table, while D and trimming were read from the DNA. In all, the sample holds around 53,000 clones, and about nine tenths of those were seen once. The ten biggest clones cover 2% to 2.5% of the sample.

The time point label here, explained by the study, means: baseline, week 1 (first vaccination visit). Interpreted using the paper, the treatment or condition label stands for: pre-vaccination baseline after standard-of-care therapy. Newly diagnosed WHO grade 3 or 4 IDH1-mutant astrocytomas showing loss of nuclear ATRX were present in the donors. The samples were drawn from NOA16, a multicentre, single-arm, open-label phase I trial in Germany that tested a mutant IDH1 peptide vaccine in humans for the first time. Visit V03 blood draws served as the baseline sample for immunogenicity testing. The DNeasy Blood and Tissue Kit was used to extract genomic DNA from EDTA blood for TCRB sequencing. This clonotype was sampled from a man between 35 and 55 years old with glioma. This specimen was PBMCs, taken from a glioma patient treated with radiotherapy, temozolomide or both.

The base sequence is TGTGCCAGCAGTTTTCGACAGGGTCGGCCCCAGCATTTT. Translated, it reads CASSFRQGRPQHF. The chain is made from TRBV28 and TRBJ1-5; TRBD1 aligns with 7 central bases. Unmatched junction bases come to 5, with V trimmed by 3 bases and J by 9 bases. Including the terminal cysteine and phenylalanine, the CDR3 comprises 13 residues. Only the CDR3 DNA is retained, 39 bases long and in frame from the first base. CDR1 is given as MDHEN and CDR2 as SYDVKM, both from the germline V gene.